This T cell receptor (beta chain) was found in a study of OX40 agonist ivuxolimab in advanced cancers. For the study at large: Age averaged around 59 years (range roughly 20 to 90), and approximately 80% were male. 40% to 50% of patients had received prior checkpoint inhibitor therapy. Study conclusions and caveats: Low levels of normalized T-cell clonal expansion also appeared in some nonresponders.

Comments on this clone: Its antigen is currently unknown.

Measured with immunoSEQ multiplex PCR; TCRdb has only the in-frame clones, and not every one. Among about 64,000 clones listed, about nine tenths were seen once. The CDR3 extends over 16 amino acids. The chain links TRBV12-1 to TRBJ2-1; the table's D call, TRBD2, was not checked against the DNA. TRBV12-1 is a recognized pseudogene. This receptor was obtained from an adult with an advanced solid tumor such as melanoma, head and neck, liver or kidney cancer. This specimen consisted of CD4+ or CD8+ T cells sorted from blood, obtained in a trial of the OX40 agonist ivuxolimab. The CDR3 DNA follows: TGTGCCAGCAGCCTACAGACTAGCGGGAAAAGGAATGAGCAGTTCTTC. This gives the protein CASSLQTSGKRNEQFF.